These 25 T cell receptor beta chains share one sample of origin, sequenced in a study of T cell responses to AZD1222 COVID-19 vaccine. Assay: immunoSEQ multiplex PCR; the TCRdb copy retains only in-frame clones and omits some. The data show some 110,000 clones, over 70% seen once. The sample consisted of peripheral blood, taken on day 0 of AZD1222 vaccination. The origin of the receptors is an adult in good health.

The V call is TRBV15, the J call TRBJ1-4; the match to TRBD1 covers 8 bases. The germline CDR1 and CDR2 sequences are LNHNV and YYDKDF (reference sequence). With V trimmed by 6 bases and J by 7 bases, 7 bases remained unmatched. This CDR3 comprises 14 residues. CDR3 amino acids: CATRMTGDGEKLFF. The CDR3 coding sequence is TGTGCCACCAGGATGACAGGGGACGGTGAAAAACTGTTTTTT. The whole variable domain, filled in from reference TRBV15 and TRBJ1-4, reads DAMVIQNPRYQVTQFGKPVTLSCSQTLNHNVMYWYQQKSSQAPKLLFHYYDKDFNNEADTPDNFQSRRPNTSFCFLDIRSPGLGDTAMYLCATRMTGDGEKLFFGSGTQLSVL.

The rearrangement joins TRBV28 to TRBJ1-2; TRBD1 is a possible D gene (6 bases). The CDR3 has 14 residues. V lost 4 bases and J 1 base, leaving 10 bases between the germline ends. CDR1 is MDHEN, CDR2 SYDVKM, per germline. CDR3 nucleotides: TGTGCCAGCAGTTCCTACAGGGTTAACTATGGCTACACCTTC. Translated, it gives CASSSYRVNYGYTF.

The chain couples TRBV28 to TRBJ2-3; D call uncertain. This CDR3 spans 12 amino acids. In germline, CDR1 is MDHEN, CDR2 SYDVKM. V dropped 8 bases and J dropped 4 bases, with 10 bases sitting between them. Written as DNA, the CDR3 is TGTGCCAGCCTTGGATACGCAGATACGCAGTATTTT. As protein: CASLGYADTQYF.

The chain has TRBV28 and TRBJ1-5, with unresolved D. The germline V and J ends were trimmed by 4 bases and 4 bases, with 20 bases remaining between them. Germline V gives CDR1 MDHEN, CDR2 SYDVKM. The length of the CDR3 is 17 residues. The DNA of the CDR3 is TGTGCCAGCAGTTCGTCGGGAGAACCTAACTTAAATCAGCCCCAGCATTTT. This encodes CASSSSGEPNLNQPQHF.

The rearrangement joins TRBV18 to TRBJ2-7; D possibly corresponds to TRBD2 (6 bases). The CDR3 is made up of 16 amino acids. Between the trimmed V and J ends, which lost 0 bases and 4 bases, there was a span of 16 bases. Germline loops: CDR1 KGHSH, CDR2 LQKENI. CDR3: CASSPPREARRYEQYF. DNA of the CDR3: TGTGCCAGCTCACCACCGAGGGAGGCCCGAAGGTACGAGCAGTACTTC.

The chain employs TRBV29-1 and TRBJ1-5; D gene ambiguous. CDR1 SQVTM and CDR2 ANQGSEA come from the germline V gene. This CDR3 region has 14 residues. V shed 8 bases and J shed 5 bases, with 19 bases lying between them. The chain's CDR3 is CSLTPTWTDQPQHF. The CDR3 DNA reads TGCAGCCTCACTCCGACCTGGACGGATCAGCCCCAGCATTTT.

V and J are TRBV6-5 and TRBJ1-5, with 7 positions matching TRBD1. Looked up from germline, CDR1 is MNHEY and CDR2 is SVGAGI. The CDR3 contains 15 residues. J lost 4 bases, V lost 6 bases, and 9 bases had no gene match. DNA for the CDR3: TGTGCCAGCAGGCAGGGACAGACGGGTAATCAGCCCCAGCATTTT. Translating gives CASRQGQTGNQPQHF.

The chain has TRBV5-3 and TRBJ1-4; D is unresolved. TRBV5-3 is treated as an ORF (open reading frame) with a function not yet certain. Trimming cost V 0 bases and J 6 bases, with 15 bases left between them. This CDR3 spans 16 amino acids. The chain's CDR3 is CARSLVGWMTYEKLFF. For the CDR3, the DNA is TGTGCCAGAAGCTTGGTGGGATGGATGACCTATGAAAAACTGTTTTTT.

The rearrangement uses TRBV5-4 and TRBJ2-7, with D possibly called TRBD1 or TRBD2 (5 bases each). The CDR3 has 14 residues. Germline loops: CDR1 SGHNT, CDR2 YYREEE (reference sequence). The germline V and J ends were trimmed by 6 bases and 0 bases, with 13 bases remaining between them. For the CDR3, the DNA is TGTGCCAGCAAGGTGGGACCCGGCTCCTACGAGCAGTACTTC. Protein sequence: CASKVGPGSYEQYF.

This clone was observed once. The V call is TRBV7-2, the J call TRBJ2-5; 10 bases are shared with TRBD2. The CDR3 has 18 residues. Germline V CDR1 and CDR2: SGHTA, FQGNSA. The trim removed 7 bases at V and 4 bases at J, leaving 18 bases unmatched. The CDR3 DNA follows: TGTGCCAGCACCCCTGGTTATGGAGCGGGAGGGCCGGGAGAGACCCAGTACTTC. It specifies CASTPGYGAGGPGETQYF.

This clone has only one observation. This chain links TRBV29-1 with TRBJ1-1, with TRBD1 as a possible D gene (6 bases). Germline lookup yields CDR1 SQVTM and CDR2 ANQGSEA. The CDR3 has 13 residues. Trimming stripped 4 bases from V and 1 base from J, with 10 bases between. Here the CDR3 reads CSVVWTANTEAFF. The CDR3 coding sequence is TGCAGCGTTGTCTGGACAGCGAACACTGAAGCTTTCTTT.

V is TRBV24-1 and J is TRBJ1-2; 7 bases map to TRBD1. There are 14 residues in the CDR3. Germline CDR1 reads KGHDR; CDR2 reads SFDVKD. J lost 5 bases, V lost 0 bases, and 2 bases had no gene match. The CDR3 DNA reads TGTGCCACCAGTGATTTGGGCAGGGGGTATGGCTACACCTTC. Protein: CATSDLGRGYGYTF.

This chain joins TRBV5-1 and TRBJ1-2; maybe TRBD1 (5 bases). This CDR3 spans 13 amino acids. The V end was cut by 4 bases, the J end by 4 bases, with 11 bases between. Germline V gene sequence: CDR1 SGHRS, CDR2 YFSETQ. The CDR3 region has the DNA TGCGCCAGCAGCGAGGGACCCAGCTATGGCTACACCTTC. Its protein product is CASSEGPSYGYTF.

The chain recombines TRBV4-2 with TRBJ2-5, with 10 bases fitting TRBD2. V trimming: 0 bases; J trimming: 5 bases; junction bases outside the gene matches: 12. The V gene's germline CDR1 is LGHNA and CDR2 YNFKEQ. The CDR3 is 18 residues long. The CDR3 DNA follows: TGTGCCAGCAGCCAAGATGGAGCCAGCGGGAGGGCCACGGAGACCCAGTACTTC. Its translation is CASSQDGASGRATETQYF.

The chain joins TRBV29-1 to TRBJ2-3, with a possible D match to TRBD2 (7 bases). Deletions cut 7 bases from V and 0 bases from J, with 11 bases between. CDR1 and CDR2 (germline): SQVTM, ANQGSEA. This CDR3 comprises 13 residues. The CDR3: CSGAGHSTDTQYF. The CDR3, as DNA: TGCAGCGGAGCGGGACACAGCACAGATACGCAGTATTTT.

This rearrangement joins TRBV30 to TRBJ1-1; 7 bases are shared with TRBD1. V gave up 3 bases and J gave up 7 bases; unmatched junction bases: 14. CDR1 is GTSNPN and CDR2 is SVGIG in the germline V gene (reference sequence). The CDR3 runs 15 residues. The CDR3 region is CAWRRGPGREIEAFF. The CDR3 DNA reads as TGTGCCTGGAGGAGGGGGCCGGGCCGGGAGATTGAAGCTTTCTTT.

This rearrangement joins TRBV18 to TRBJ2-5; 11 nucleotides align to TRBD2. The junction had 5 bases not matched to a gene; V was cut back by 4 bases and J by 4 bases. CDR1 and CDR2 (germline): KGHSH, LQKENI. This CDR3 comprises 15 residues. CDR3 sequence (DNA): TGTGCCAGCTCACAAGGGCTAGCGGGAGGAGAGACCCAGTACTTC. Encoded protein: CASSQGLAGGETQYF. Filled out from reference TRBV18 and TRBJ2-5, the complete variable domain reads NAGVMQNPRHLVRRRGQEARLRCSPMKGHSHVYWYRQLPEEGLKFMVYLQKENIIDESGMPKERFSAEFPKEGPSILRIQQVVRGDSAAYFCASSQGLAGGETQYFGPGTRLLVL.

The J gene is TRBJ1-2, the V gene TRBV24-1, with a possible D match to TRBD1 (6 bases). Germline V gene lookup returns CDR1 KGHDR and CDR2 SFDVKD. The V end was cut by 11 bases, the J end by 4 bases, with 10 bases between. The CDR3 runs to 11 residues. CDR3 in amino acids: CAIQDSYGYTF. Written as DNA, the CDR3 is TGTGCCATCCAGGACAGCTATGGCTACACCTTC.

The V and J genes are TRBV9 and TRBJ1-4; no firm D call. Trimming took off 2 bases at V and 7 bases at J, with 12 bases between the two ends. From germline, CDR1 is SGDLS and CDR2 YYNGEE. CDR3 length equals 14 residues. CDR3 DNA: TGTGCCAGCAGCGTGGAAGGGCCGAGTGAAAAACTGTTTTTT. Its protein product is CASSVEGPSEKLFF.

V and J are TRBV24-1 and TRBJ1-5; D might be TRBD1 (5 bases). Trimming left V 2 bases short and J 6 bases short, with 13 bases between. The CDR3 has 15 residues. Germline V lookup: CDR1 KGHDR, CDR2 SFDVKD. CDR3: CATSDSAGPVQPQHF. CDR3 bases: TGTGCCACCAGTGATTCTGCAGGGCCTGTTCAGCCCCAGCATTTT.

The chain joins TRBV6-2 or TRBV6-3 to TRBJ1-2; D remains ambiguous. CDR1 and CDR2 (germline): MNHEY, SVGEGT. V gave up 4 bases and J gave up 4 bases, with 16 bases separating them. The CDR3 covers 15 residues. The CDR3 DNA follows: TGTGCCAGCAGTTTCGACCCCGGGCGGCCCTATGGCTACACCTTC. Residues: CASSFDPGRPYGYTF.

DNA of the CDR3: TGTGCCAGCTCACCTGTCCCGGCGGGTGAGCAGTACTTC. Its protein product is CASSPVPAGEQYF. The chain has TRBV18 and TRBJ2-7; TRBD2 might be the D (5 bases). Per the germline V gene, CDR1 is KGHSH and CDR2 is LQKENI. Trimming stripped 3 bases from V and 7 bases from J, with 13 bases between. The CDR3 contains 13 residues.

This sequence joins TRBV11-3 and TRBJ1-1; a possible D gene is TRBD1 (5 bases). Per the germline V gene, CDR1 is SGHNT and CDR2 is YENEEA. The CDR3 is 13 residues long. The V and J ends lost 5 bases and 8 bases respectively, with 15 bases between them. The CDR3 reads CASSARGLGEAFF. CDR3 bases: TGTGCCAGCAGCGCGAGGGGCCTGGGGGAAGCTTTCTTT. Full variable domain (outside the CDR3, taken from reference TRBV11-3 and TRBJ1-1): EAGVVQSPRYKIIEKKQPVAFWCNPISGHNTLYWYLQNLGQGPELLIRYENEEAVDDSQLPKDRFSAERLKGVDSTLKIQPAELGDSAVYLCASSARGLGEAFFGQGTRLTVV.

V is TRBV27 and J is TRBJ1-1; D not resolved. The ends were cut back, 9 bases at V and 5 bases at J, with 16 bases in the middle. Germline-derived CDR1 and CDR2 are MNHEY and SMNVEV (reference sequence). There are 13 residues in the CDR3. CDR3 sequence: CASNSRMRTEAFF. CDR3 in DNA: TGTGCCAGTAATAGCAGGATGAGGACTGAAGCTTTCTTT.

The chain recombines TRBV18 with TRBJ2-1, with unresolved D. The germline V gene encodes CDR1 KGHSH and CDR2 LQKENI. The CDR3 has 13 amino acids. Trimming cost V 0 bases and J 6 bases, with 6 bases left between them. CDR3: CASSPPAANEQFF. CDR3 DNA sequence: TGTGCCAGCTCACCACCGGCAGCCAATGAGCAGTTCTTC.